The 24 T cell receptor beta chains below all came from one sample that was sequenced in a study of T cell responses to AZD1222 COVID-19 vaccine. Produced via immunoSEQ multiplex PCR; TCRdb's table is partial and in-frame only. The table lists 95,000 to 150,000 clones, around 90% of them singletons. Sequencing used peripheral blood, obtained on day 0 of AZD1222 vaccination. The receptors stem from an adult in good health.

The rearrangement uses TRBV30 and TRBJ1-2; 7 positions match TRBD1. The germline gives CDR1 GTSNPN, CDR2 SVGIG (reference sequence). V lost 1 base to trimming and J lost 4 bases; unmatched junction nucleotides: 6. The CDR3 is made up of 14 amino acids. Here the CDR3 DNA reads TGTGCCTGGAGTGAACAGGGGCGGGTCTATGGCTACACCTTC. Its protein product is CAWSEQGRVYGYTF.

This chain connects TRBV28 to TRBJ1-1, with D uncertain. Germline CDR1 and CDR2: MDHEN and SYDVKM. The CDR3 has 15 amino acids. Trimming pared 3 bases from V and 1 base from J, leaving 12 bases between. The CDR3 region is CASSLFANENTEAFF. CDR3 sequence (DNA): TGTGCCAGCAGTTTGTTCGCAAATGAGAACACTGAAGCTTTCTTT.

V usage is TRBV24-1 and J usage is TRBJ1-1; 7 bases are a match to TRBD1. V lost 3 bases to trimming and J lost 7 bases; unmatched junction nucleotides: 4. Germline assignment: CDR1 KGHDR and CDR2 SFDVKD. This CDR3 comprises 13 residues. This CDR3 reads CATSDPTGDEAFF. The CDR3 DNA reads as TGTGCCACCAGTGATCCTACAGGGGATGAAGCTTTCTTT.

This chain joins TRBV6-2 or TRBV6-3 and TRBJ2-3; D assignment may be TRBD1 or TRBD2 (5 bases each). There are 17 residues in the CDR3. V shed 5 bases and J shed 4 bases, with 22 bases lying between them. Germline-derived CDR1 and CDR2 are MNHEY and SVGEGT. The CDR3 nucleotides are TGTGCCAGCAGTCCATCCCCGGGGACCGAGAAGCCAGATACGCAGTATTTT. Translated, it gives CASSPSPGTEKPDTQYF.

The gene calls are TRBV4-3 and TRBJ1-6; a weak D match, TRBD1 (6 bases). Trimming stripped 1 base from V and 4 bases from J, with 11 bases between. The CDR3 is 16 residues long. Per the germline V gene, CDR1 is LGHNA and CDR2 is YSLEER. The chain's CDR3 is CASSQAGTKYNSPLHF. The CDR3 DNA reads as TGCGCCAGCAGCCAAGCTGGGACAAAGTATAATTCACCCCTCCACTTT.

The chain has TRBV5-4 and TRBJ2-1, with 13 nucleotides matching TRBD2. This CDR3 is built from 15 residues. The J segment lost 9 bases and the V segment lost 3 bases, leaving 6 bases of the junction unmatched. Germline-derived CDR1 and CDR2 are SGHNT and YYREEE (reference sequence). The chain's CDR3 is CASSSSGTSGTEQFF. The CDR3 region has the DNA TGTGCCAGCAGCTCGTCCGGGACTAGCGGGACTGAGCAGTTCTTC.

This CDR3 is CATSALSGGKNEQFF. In DNA form, the CDR3 reads TGTGCCACCAGTGCCCTTAGCGGGGGAAAAAATGAGCAGTTCTTC. This rearrangement joins TRBV24-1 to TRBJ2-1; 9 bases agree with TRBD2. V trimming: 5 bases; J trimming: 7 bases; junction bases outside the gene matches: 8. Germline CDR1 is KGHDR and CDR2 is SFDVKD. The CDR3 runs 15 residues.

The rearrangement links TRBV5-6 to TRBJ1-2; no clear D. The V end lost 3 bases, the J end lost 3 bases, and 12 bases lay between the germline ends. The CDR3 is 14 amino acids. Germline assignment: CDR1 SGHDT and CDR2 YYEEEE. CDR3: CASSWSHLHYGYTF. Written as DNA, the CDR3 is TGTGCCAGCAGCTGGTCCCATCTTCACTATGGCTACACCTTC.

This chain links TRBV5-5 with TRBJ2-5, with D perhaps given as TRBD1 or TRBD2 (6 bases each). The CDR3 runs to 14 residues. Germline CDR1 reads SGHKS; CDR2 reads YYEKEE (reference sequence). The V and J ends lost 5 bases and 5 bases respectively, with 16 bases between them. The CDR3 loop is CASSFERRGETQYF. DNA of the CDR3: TGTGCCAGCAGTTTCGAGCGGAGGGGGGAGACCCAGTACTTC.

V usage is TRBV6-2 or TRBV6-3 and J usage is TRBJ2-1; 9 positions match TRBD2. This CDR3 is built from 15 residues. Losses at the gene ends were 6 bases for V and 2 bases for J; bases not matched to a gene: 5. Germline V gene lookup returns CDR1 MNHEY and CDR2 SVGEGT. CDR3 loop: CASSPAGGPYNEQFF. The CDR3 DNA sequence: TGTGCCAGCAGCCCAGCGGGGGGACCCTACAATGAGCAGTTCTTC.

This clone was observed a single time. The chain carries TRBV9 and TRBJ2-3; TRBD2 matches 7 bases. V lost 0 bases and J lost 7; bases outside the gene matches: 17. The CDR3 runs 18 residues. Germline lookup yields CDR1 SGDLS and CDR2 YYNGEE. As DNA, the CDR3 is TGTGCCAGCAGCGTAGAGGGGCAGGGAGGGAATAGCGGGCATACGCAGTATTTT. Protein sequence: CASSVEGQGGNSGHTQYF.

V and J are TRBV2 and TRBJ2-1, with TRBD1 matching 9 bases. The CDR3 is 13 residues long. Germline V CDR1 and CDR2: SNHLY, FYNNEI. Trimming cost V 7 bases and J 9 bases; bases outside gene matches: 7. The CDR3 loop reads CASTGTGLSEQFF. The CDR3 DNA reads TGTGCCAGCACTGGGACAGGGTTGAGTGAGCAGTTCTTC. The full variable domain, its missing parts supplied by reference TRBV2 and TRBJ2-1, is EPEVTQTPSHQVTQMGQEVILRCVPISNHLYFYWYRQILGQKVEFLVSFYNNEISEKSEIFDDQFSVERPDGSNFTLKIRSTKLEDSAMYFCASTGTGLSEQFFGPGTRLTVL.

This chain links TRBV5-1 with TRBJ1-4; TRBD1 matches 7 bases. The CDR3 runs to 14 residues. CDR1 SGHRS and CDR2 YFSETQ come from the germline V gene. J lost 8 bases, V lost 2 bases, and 6 bases had no gene match. The CDR3 DNA is TGCGCCAGCAGCTTTGACAGGGTGGGCGAAAAACTGTTTTTT. It yields the protein CASSFDRVGEKLFF.

A single count supports this clone. The CDR3 spells CASSQEGDQERYTF. The CDR3, as DNA: TGTGCCAGCAGCCAAGAGGGGGACCAAGAGCGCTACACCTTC. This chain joins TRBV4-2 and TRBJ1-2; D is perhaps TRBD1 (5 bases). CDR3 length: 14 amino acids. V lost 0 bases to trimming and J lost 9 bases, with 14 bases between them. Germline CDR1 and CDR2: LGHNA and YNFKEQ.

The genes are TRBV7-8 and TRBJ1-1; 7 bases are shared with TRBD1. J lost 5 bases, V lost 7 bases, and 7 bases had no gene match. Germline V CDR1 and CDR2: SGHVS, FQNEAQ. CDR3 length equals 13 residues. The CDR3 loop is CASTTGSRTEAFF. CDR3 nucleotide sequence: TGTGCCAGCACGACAGGGTCTAGGACTGAAGCTTTCTTT. The full variable domain, its missing parts supplied by reference TRBV7-8 and TRBJ1-1, is GAGVSQSPRYKVAKRGQDVALRCDPISGHVSLFWYQQALGQGPEFLTYFQNEAQLDKSGLPSDRFFAERPEGSVSTLKIQRTQQEDSAVYLCASTTGSRTEAFFGQGTRLTVV.

The chain is built from TRBV12-3 or TRBV12-4 and TRBJ2-7; TRBD1 agrees at 7 bases. Trimming at V came to 3 bases and at J to 6 bases, leaving 2 bases not matched to a gene. The CDR3 length is 12 residues. The DNA of the CDR3 is TGTGCCAGCAGTTTTGGACAGGTCGAGCAGTACTTC. Its protein is CASSFGQVEQYF.

The rearrangement uses TRBV7-9 and TRBJ2-2, with D maybe TRBD2 (5 bases). This CDR3 is 14 amino acids long. V lost 0 bases to trimming and J lost 5 bases, with 7 bases between them. CDR1 and CDR2 from the germline V gene are SEHNR and FQNEAQ (reference sequence). The CDR3 coding sequence is TGTGCCAGCAGCTTAGCGAGGGAAACCGGGGAGCTGTTTTTT. Its translation: CASSLARETGELFF.

V and J are TRBV2 and TRBJ2-5; D possibly corresponds to TRBD1 (5 bases). CDR1 and CDR2 from the germline V gene are SNHLY and FYNNEI. The length of the CDR3 is 13 residues. Trimming removed 7 bases from V and 2 bases from J, with 11 bases in between. In nucleotides, the CDR3 is TGTGCCAGCAAAAGGGCAGGGCAAGAGACCCAGTACTTC. This translates into CASKRAGQETQYF.

The V and J genes are TRBV10-3 and TRBJ1-2; D gene unclear. Between the trimmed V and J ends, which lost 0 bases and 1 base, there was a span of 9 bases. Germline loops: CDR1 ENHRY, CDR2 SYGVKD. The CDR3 totals 15 residues. CDR3 in amino acids: CAISESGGHNYGYTF. CDR3 sequence (DNA): TGTGCCATCAGTGAGTCGGGAGGCCATAACTATGGCTACACCTTC.

A remark on this clone: Just one base apart from a much larger clone, this may be a read error. The chain is built from TRBV28 and TRBJ1-1, with D possibly TRBD1 on 5 matching bases. Trimming removed 6 bases at V and 0 bases at J, with 8 bases between. The germline V gene has CDR1 MDHEN and CDR2 SYDVKM. The CDR3 consists of 13 residues. CDR3 bases: TGTGCCAGCAGCCGGGGGATGAACACTGAAGCTTTCTTT. Amino acid sequence: CASSRGMNTEAFF.

This chain joins TRBV29-1 and TRBJ1-1; D is undetermined. Per the germline V gene, CDR1 is SQVTM and CDR2 is ANQGSEA. The V and J ends lost 8 bases and 3 bases respectively, with 16 bases between them. This CDR3 has 13 residues. The CDR3 region has the DNA TGCAGCACAATAAACCGGAGGGACACTGAAGCTTTCTTT. Its translation is CSTINRRDTEAFF. The full variable domain, with the rest looked up from reference TRBV29-1 and TRBJ1-1, is SAVISQKPSRDICQRGTSLTIQCQVDSQVTMMFWYRQQPGQSLTLIATANQGSEATYESGFVIDKFPISRPNLTFSTLTVSNMSPEDSSIYLCSTINRRDTEAFFGQGTRLTVV.

The chain is built from TRBV28 and TRBJ1-4, with D perhaps TRBD1 (6 bases). The germline V gene has CDR1 MDHEN and CDR2 SYDVKM. V shed 7 bases and J shed 5 bases, with 14 bases lying between them. The CDR3 extends over 14 amino acids. The CDR3 sequence: CASTEGGWNEKLFF. In nucleotides, the CDR3 is TGTGCCAGCACAGAAGGGGGTTGGAATGAAAAACTGTTTTTT.

The chain links TRBV11-2 to TRBJ1-6; 7 bases match TRBD1. Germline values: CDR1 SGHAT, CDR2 FQNNGV. This CDR3 comprises 16 residues. V trimming: 4 bases; J trimming: 10 bases; junction bases outside the gene matches: 13. The CDR3 nucleotides are TGTGCCAGCAGCTCGGAGACAGGGAGAGGCGGCTCACCCCTCCACTTT. Amino acids: CASSSETGRGGSPLHF.

This chain links TRBV6-5 with TRBJ1-3, with D unresolved. The CDR3 loop spans 15 amino acids. The germline V gene encodes CDR1 MNHEY and CDR2 SVGAGI. The V and J ends lost 0 bases and 3 bases respectively, with 9 bases between them. The CDR3 sequence is CASSYSTDLGNTIYF. Here the CDR3 DNA reads TGTGCCAGCAGTTACTCGACCGACCTTGGAAACACCATATATTTT.